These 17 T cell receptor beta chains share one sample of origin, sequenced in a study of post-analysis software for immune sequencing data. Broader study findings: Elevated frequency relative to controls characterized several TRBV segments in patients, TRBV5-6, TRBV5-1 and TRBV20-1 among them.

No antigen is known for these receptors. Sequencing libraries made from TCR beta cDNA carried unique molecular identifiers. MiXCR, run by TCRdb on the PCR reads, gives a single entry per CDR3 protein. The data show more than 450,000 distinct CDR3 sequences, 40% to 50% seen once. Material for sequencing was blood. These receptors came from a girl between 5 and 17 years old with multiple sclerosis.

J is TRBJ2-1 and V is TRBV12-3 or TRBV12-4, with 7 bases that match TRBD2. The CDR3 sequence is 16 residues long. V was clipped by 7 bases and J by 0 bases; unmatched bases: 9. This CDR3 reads CASKPIGGGSYNEQFF. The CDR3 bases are TGTGCCAGCAAACCGATTGGGGGGGGCTCCTACAATGAGCAGTTCTTC.

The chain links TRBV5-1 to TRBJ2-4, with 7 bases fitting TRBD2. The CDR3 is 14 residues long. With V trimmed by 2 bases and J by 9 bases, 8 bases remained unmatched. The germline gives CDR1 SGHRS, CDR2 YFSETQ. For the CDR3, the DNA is TGCGCCAGCAGCTTAGCGGGGCTCGGGGGCATTCAGTACTTC. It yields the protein CASSLAGLGGIQYF.

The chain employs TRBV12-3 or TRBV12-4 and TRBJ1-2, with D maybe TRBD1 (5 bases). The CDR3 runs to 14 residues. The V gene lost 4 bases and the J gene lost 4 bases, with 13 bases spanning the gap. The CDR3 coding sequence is TGTGCCAGCAGTTCAATGGACGGGGGCTATGGCTACACCTTC. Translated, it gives CASSSMDGGYGYTF.

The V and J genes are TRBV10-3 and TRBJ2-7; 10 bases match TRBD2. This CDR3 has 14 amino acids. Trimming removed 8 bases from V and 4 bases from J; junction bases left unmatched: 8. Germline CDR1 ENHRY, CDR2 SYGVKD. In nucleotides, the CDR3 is TGTGCCATCCGACCTGGGACTAGCGCTTACGAGCAGTACTTC. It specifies CAIRPGTSAYEQYF.

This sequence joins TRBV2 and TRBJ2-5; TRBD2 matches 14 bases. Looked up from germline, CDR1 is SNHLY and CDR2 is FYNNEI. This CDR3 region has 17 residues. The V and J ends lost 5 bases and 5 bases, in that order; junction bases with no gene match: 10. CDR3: CASSTPGLAGVRETQYF. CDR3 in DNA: TGTGCCAGCAGTACTCCGGGACTAGCGGGGGTGAGGGAGACCCAGTACTTC.

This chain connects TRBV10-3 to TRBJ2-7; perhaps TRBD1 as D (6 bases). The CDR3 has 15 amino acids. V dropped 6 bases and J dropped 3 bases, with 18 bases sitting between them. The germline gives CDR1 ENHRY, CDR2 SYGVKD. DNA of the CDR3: TGTGCCATCAGCGATAACAGGGAACCCGACTACGAGCAGTACTTC. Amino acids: CAISDNREPDYEQYF.

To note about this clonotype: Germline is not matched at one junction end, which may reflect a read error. The CDR3 DNA reads as TGTGCAAGCAGTTTATCCTTGGCCATGTGGGGAGGGGCCACTAGCACAGATACGCAGTATTTT. This codes for CASSLSLAMWGGATSTDTQYF. J is TRBJ2-3 and V is TRBV12-3 or TRBV12-4; 7 bases align to TRBD2. The CDR3 contains 21 residues.

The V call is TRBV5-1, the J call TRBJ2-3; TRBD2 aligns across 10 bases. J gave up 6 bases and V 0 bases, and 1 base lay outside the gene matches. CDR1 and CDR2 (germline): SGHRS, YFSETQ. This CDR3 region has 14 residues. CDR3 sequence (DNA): TGCGCCAGCAGCTTGGAACTAGCGGGGGATACGCAGTATTTT. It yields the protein CASSLELAGDTQYF.

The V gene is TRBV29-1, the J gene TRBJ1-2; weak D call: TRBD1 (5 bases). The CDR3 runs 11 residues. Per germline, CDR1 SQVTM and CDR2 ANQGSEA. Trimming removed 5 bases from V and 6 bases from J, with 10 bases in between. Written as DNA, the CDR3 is TGCAGCGTTAGGCAGGGAGATGGCTACACCTTC. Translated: CSVRQGDGYTF.

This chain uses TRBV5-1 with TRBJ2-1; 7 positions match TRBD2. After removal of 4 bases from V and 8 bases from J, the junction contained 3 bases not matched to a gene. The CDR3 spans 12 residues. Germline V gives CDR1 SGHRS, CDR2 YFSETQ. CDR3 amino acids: CASSHTSDEQFF. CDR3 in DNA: TGCGCCAGCAGCCACACTAGCGATGAGCAGTTCTTC.

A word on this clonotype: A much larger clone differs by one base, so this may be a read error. The CDR3 is CSAELAEYEQYF. As DNA, the CDR3 is TGCAGTGCTGAACTAGCGGAGTACGAGCAGTACTTC. The J gene is TRBJ2-7, the V gene TRBV20-1; the match to TRBD2 covers 8 bases. The trim removed 5 bases at V and 4 bases at J, leaving 4 bases unmatched. Per the germline V gene, CDR1 is DFQATT and CDR2 is SNEGSKA (reference sequence). The CDR3 runs to 12 residues.

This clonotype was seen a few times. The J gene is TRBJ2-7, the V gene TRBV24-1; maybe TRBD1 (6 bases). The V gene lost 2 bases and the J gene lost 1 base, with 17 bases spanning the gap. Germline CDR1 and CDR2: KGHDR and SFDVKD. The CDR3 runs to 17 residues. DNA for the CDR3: TGTGCCACCAGTGATTCCCGCTTAGGGGGAGCATCCTACGAGCAGTACTTC. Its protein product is CATSDSRLGGASYEQYF.

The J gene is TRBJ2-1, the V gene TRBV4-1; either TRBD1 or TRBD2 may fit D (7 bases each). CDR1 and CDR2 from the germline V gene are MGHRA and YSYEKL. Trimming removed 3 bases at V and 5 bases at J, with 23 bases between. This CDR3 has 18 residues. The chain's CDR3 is CASSHIGRGPTLHNEQFF. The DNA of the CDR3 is TGCGCCAGCAGCCATATAGGGAGGGGGCCGACTCTGCACAATGAGCAGTTCTTC.

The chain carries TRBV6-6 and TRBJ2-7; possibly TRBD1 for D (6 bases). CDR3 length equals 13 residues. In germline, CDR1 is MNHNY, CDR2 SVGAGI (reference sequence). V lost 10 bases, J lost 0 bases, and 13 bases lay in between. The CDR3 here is CAIRQANSYEQYF. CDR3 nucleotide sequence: TGTGCCATCAGACAGGCCAACTCCTACGAGCAGTACTTC.

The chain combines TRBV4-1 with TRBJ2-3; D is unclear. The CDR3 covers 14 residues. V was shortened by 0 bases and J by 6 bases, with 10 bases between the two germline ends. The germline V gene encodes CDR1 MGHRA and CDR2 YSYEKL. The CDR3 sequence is CASSQELLRDTQYF. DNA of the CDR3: TGCGCCAGCAGCCAAGAACTACTCCGGGATACGCAGTATTTT.

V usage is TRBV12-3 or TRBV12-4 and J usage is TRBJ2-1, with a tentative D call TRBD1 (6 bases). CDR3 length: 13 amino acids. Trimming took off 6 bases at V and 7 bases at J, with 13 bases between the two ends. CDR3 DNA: TGTGCCAGCAGCACACCTAGGGGGAATGAGCAGTTCTTC. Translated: CASSTPRGNEQFF.

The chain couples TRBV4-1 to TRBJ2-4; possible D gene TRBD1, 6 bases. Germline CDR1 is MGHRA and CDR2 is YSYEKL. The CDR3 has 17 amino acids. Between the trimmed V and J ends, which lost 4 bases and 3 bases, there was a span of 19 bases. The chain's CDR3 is CASSPRDWGRGKNIQYF. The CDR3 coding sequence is TGCGCCAGCAGCCCCCGAGATTGGGGGCGAGGCAAAAACATTCAGTACTTC.